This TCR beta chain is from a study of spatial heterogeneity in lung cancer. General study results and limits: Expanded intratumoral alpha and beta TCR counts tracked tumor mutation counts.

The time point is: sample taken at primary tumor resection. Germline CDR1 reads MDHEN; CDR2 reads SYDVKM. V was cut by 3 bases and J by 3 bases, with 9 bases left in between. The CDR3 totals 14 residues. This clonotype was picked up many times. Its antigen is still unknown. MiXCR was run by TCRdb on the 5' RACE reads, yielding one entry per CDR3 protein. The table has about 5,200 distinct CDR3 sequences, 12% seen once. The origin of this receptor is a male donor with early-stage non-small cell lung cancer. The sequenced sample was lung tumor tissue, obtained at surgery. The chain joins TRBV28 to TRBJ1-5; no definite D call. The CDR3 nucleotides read TGTGCCAGCAGTTTCTGGATAGACAATCAGCCCCAGCATTTT. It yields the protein CASSFWIDNQPQHF.